This TCR beta chain was found in a study of control samples from healthy donors and cancer patients. TCRdb's copy holds only in-frame clones and misses some; the assay was immunoSEQ multiplex PCR. The sample holds roughly 20,000 clones, less than 90% seen once. Germline V gives CDR1 LNHDA, CDR2 SQIVND (reference sequence). Trimming left V 3 bases short and J 1 base short, with 5 bases between. CDR3 length: 13 amino acids. The receptor was isolated from a man aged 55-75 years with colorectal cancer. The sequencing input was PBMCs. The rearrangement uses TRBV19 and TRBJ2-3, with D unclear. CDR3 sequence reads: CASSMQGTDTQYF. The CDR3 bases are TGTGCCAGTAGTATGCAGGGCACAGATACGCAGTATTTT.